This TCR beta chain stems from a study of cytomegalovirus exposure and HLA in healthy donors. The assay was immunoSEQ multiplex PCR, and TCRdb's table has in-frame clones only and misses some. The data contain 150,000 to 250,000 clones, about three quarters of them singletons. This CDR3 is built from 14 residues. Trimming took off 4 bases at V and 2 bases at J, with 9 bases between the two ends. The V gene's germline CDR1 is MNHGY and CDR2 SVAAGI. Sequencing was carried out using PBMCs. This sequence was found in a woman younger than 45 in good health and CMV-seronegative. The chain couples TRBV6-9 to TRBJ2-1, with D tentatively TRBD1 (6 bases). The CDR3 here is CASSFRGPYNEQFF. CDR3 coding DNA: TGTGCCAGCAGTTTCAGGGGCCCCTACAATGAGCAGTTCTTC.